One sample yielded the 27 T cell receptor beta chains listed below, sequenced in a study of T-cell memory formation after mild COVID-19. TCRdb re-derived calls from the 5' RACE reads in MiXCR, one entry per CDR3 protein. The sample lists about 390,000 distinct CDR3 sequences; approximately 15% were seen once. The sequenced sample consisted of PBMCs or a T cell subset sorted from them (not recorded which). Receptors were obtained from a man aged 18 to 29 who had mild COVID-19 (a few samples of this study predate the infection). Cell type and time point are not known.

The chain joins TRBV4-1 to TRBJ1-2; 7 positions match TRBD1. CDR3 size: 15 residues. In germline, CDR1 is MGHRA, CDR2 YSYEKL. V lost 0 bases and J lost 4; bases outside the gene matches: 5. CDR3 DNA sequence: TGCGCCAGCAGCCAAGATGACAGGGAATCCTATGGCTACACCTTC. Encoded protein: CASSQDDRESYGYTF.

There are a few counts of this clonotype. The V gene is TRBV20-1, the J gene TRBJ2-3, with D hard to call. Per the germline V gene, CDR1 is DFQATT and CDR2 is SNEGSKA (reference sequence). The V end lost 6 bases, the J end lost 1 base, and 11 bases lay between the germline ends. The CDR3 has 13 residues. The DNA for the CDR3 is TGCAGTGCAAATGACCTAGGCACAGATACGCAGTATTTT. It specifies CSANDLGTDTQYF.

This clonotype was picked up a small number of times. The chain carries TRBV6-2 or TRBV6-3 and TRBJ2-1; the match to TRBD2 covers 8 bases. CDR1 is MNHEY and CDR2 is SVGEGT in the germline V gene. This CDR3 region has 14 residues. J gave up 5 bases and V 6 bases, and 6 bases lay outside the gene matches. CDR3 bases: TGTGCCAGCAGCCCGACTAGCGCCCACAATGAGCAGTTCTTC. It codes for CASSPTSAHNEQFF.

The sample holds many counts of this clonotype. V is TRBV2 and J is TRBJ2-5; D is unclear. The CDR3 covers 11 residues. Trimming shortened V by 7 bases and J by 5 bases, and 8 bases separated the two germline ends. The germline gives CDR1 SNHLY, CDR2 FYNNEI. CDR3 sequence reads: CASIFVETQYF. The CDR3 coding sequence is TGTGCCAGCATCTTCGTGGAGACCCAGTACTTC.

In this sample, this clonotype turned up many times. The CDR3 DNA follows: TGTGCCAGCAGCCCCGGGACATCCACAGATACGCAGTATTTT. The encoded protein is CASSPGTSTDTQYF. The V gene is TRBV12-3 or TRBV12-4, the J gene TRBJ2-3, with a possible D match to TRBD1 (6 bases). This CDR3 has 14 residues. V lost 6 bases to trimming and J lost 2 bases, with 12 bases between them.

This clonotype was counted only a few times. CDR3 coding DNA: TGTGCCAGCATACAGACAGGGCAAAATCAGCCCCAGCATTTT. Encoded protein: CASIQTGQNQPQHF. The chain carries TRBV3-2 and TRBJ1-5; the table's D call TRBD1 went unverified against the DNA. TRBV3-2 counts as a pseudogene. The CDR3 consists of 14 residues.

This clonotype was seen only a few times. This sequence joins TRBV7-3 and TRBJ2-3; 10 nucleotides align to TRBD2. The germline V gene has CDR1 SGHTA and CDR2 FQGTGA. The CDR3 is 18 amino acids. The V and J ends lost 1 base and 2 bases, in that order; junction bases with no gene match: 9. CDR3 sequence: CASSLMGLAGASTDTQYF. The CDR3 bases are TGTGCCAGCAGCTTAATGGGGCTAGCGGGGGCCTCCACAGATACGCAGTATTTT.

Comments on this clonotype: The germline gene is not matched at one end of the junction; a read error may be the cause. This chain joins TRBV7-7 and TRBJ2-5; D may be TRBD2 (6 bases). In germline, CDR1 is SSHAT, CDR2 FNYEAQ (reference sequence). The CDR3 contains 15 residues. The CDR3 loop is CASSPRGGSQETQYF. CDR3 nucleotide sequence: TGTGCTAGCAGCCCGCGGGGCGGGTCTCAGGAGACCCAGTACTTC.

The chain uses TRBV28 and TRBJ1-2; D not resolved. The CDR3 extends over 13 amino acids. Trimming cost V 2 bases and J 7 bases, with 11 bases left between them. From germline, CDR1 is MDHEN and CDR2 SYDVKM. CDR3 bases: TGTGCCAGCAGTTTAAGGCAAACCCTTGGCTACACCTTC. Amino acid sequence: CASSLRQTLGYTF.

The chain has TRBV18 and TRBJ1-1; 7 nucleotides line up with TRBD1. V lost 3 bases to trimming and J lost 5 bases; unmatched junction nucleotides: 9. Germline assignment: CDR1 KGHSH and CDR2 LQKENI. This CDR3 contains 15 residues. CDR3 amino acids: CASSPRGGAGTEAFF. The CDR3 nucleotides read TGTGCCAGCTCACCCAGGGGGGGCGCGGGGACTGAAGCTTTCTTT.

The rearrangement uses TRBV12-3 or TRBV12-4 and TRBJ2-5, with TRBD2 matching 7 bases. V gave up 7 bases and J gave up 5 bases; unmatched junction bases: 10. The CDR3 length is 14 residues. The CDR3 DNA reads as TGTGCCAGCAACCCCCGGGGGGTTTCGGAGACCCAGTACTTC. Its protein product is CASNPRGVSETQYF.

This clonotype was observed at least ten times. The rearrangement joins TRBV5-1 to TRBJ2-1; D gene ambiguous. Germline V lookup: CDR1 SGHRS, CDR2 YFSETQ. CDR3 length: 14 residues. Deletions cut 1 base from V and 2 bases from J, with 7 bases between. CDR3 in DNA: TGCGCCAGCAGCTTGTCGGTAACCTACAATGAGCAGTTCTTC. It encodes CASSLSVTYNEQFF.

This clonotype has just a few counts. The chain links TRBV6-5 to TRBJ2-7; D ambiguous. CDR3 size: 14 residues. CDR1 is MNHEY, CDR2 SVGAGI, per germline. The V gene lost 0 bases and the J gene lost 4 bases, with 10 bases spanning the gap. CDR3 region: CASSYSGQEYEQYF. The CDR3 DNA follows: TGTGCCAGCAGTTACTCAGGTCAGGAGTACGAGCAGTACTTC.

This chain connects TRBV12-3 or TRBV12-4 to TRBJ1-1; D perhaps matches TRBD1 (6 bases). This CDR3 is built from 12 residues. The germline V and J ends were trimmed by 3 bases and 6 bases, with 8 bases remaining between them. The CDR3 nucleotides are TGTGCCAGCAGTTTTGGGGGCGCTGAAGCTTTCTTT. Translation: CASSFGGAEAFF.

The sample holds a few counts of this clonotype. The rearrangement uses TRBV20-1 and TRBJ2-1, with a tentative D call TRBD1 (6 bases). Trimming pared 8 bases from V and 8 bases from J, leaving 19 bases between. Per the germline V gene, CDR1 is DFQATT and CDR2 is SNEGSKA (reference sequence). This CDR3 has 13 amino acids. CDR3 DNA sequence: TGCAGTCCAGGGACCCTCACAGGGTATGAGCAGTTCTTC. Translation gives CSPGTLTGYEQFF.

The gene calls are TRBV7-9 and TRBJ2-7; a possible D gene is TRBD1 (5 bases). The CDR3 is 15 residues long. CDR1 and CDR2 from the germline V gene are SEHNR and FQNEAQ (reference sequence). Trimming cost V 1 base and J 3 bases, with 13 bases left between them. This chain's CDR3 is CASSLGPRQNYEQYF. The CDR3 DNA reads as TGTGCCAGCAGCTTAGGACCGAGACAGAACTACGAGCAGTACTTC.

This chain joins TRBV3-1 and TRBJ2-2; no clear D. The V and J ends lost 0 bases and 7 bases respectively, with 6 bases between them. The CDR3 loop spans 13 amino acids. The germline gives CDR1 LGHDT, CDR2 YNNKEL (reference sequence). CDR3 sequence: CASSQEVHGELFF. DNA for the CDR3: TGTGCCAGCAGCCAAGAAGTTCACGGGGAGCTGTTTTTT.

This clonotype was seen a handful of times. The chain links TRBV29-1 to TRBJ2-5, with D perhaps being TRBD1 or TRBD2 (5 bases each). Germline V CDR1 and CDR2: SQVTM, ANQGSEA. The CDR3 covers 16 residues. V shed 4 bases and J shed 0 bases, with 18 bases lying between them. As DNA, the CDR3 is TGCAGCGTTGTCAGTTACCGGGGCACTAACCAAGAGACCCAGTACTTC. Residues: CSVVSYRGTNQETQYF.

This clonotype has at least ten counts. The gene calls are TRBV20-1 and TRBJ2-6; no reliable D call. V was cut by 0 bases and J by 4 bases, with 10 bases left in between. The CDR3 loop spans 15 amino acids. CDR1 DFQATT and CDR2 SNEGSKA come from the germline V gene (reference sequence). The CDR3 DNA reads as TGCAGTGCTAGAGATCTTCGGACGGGGGCCAACGTCCTGACTTTC. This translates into CSARDLRTGANVLTF.

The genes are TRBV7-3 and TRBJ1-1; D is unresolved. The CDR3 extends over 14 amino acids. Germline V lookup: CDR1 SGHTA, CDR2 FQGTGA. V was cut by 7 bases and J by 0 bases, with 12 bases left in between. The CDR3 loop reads CASTLRAVNTEAFF. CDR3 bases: TGTGCCAGCACCCTTCGGGCGGTGAACACTGAAGCTTTCTTT.

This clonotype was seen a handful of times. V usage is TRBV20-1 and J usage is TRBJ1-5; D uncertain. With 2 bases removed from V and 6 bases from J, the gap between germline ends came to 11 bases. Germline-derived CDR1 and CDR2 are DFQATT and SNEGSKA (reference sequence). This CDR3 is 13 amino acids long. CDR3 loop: CSARNSWFQPQHF. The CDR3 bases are TGCAGTGCTAGAAACAGCTGGTTTCAGCCCCAGCATTTT.

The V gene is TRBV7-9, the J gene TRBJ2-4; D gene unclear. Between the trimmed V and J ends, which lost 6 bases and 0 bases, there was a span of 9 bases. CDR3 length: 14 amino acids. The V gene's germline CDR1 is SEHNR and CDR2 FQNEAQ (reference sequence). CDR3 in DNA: TGTGCCAGCAGTGACGAGCTAGCCAAAAACATTCAGTACTTC. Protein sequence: CASSDELAKNIQYF.

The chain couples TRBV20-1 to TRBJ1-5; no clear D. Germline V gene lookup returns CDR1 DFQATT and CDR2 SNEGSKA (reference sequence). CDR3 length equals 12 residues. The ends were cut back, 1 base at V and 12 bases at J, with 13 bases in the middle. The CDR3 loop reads CSARGTLAHQHF. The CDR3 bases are TGCAGTGCTAGAGGGACGTTGGCCCACCAGCATTTT.

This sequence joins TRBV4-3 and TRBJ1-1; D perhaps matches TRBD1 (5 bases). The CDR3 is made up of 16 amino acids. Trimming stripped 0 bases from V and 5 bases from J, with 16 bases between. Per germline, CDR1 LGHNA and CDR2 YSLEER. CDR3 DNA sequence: TGCGCCAGCAGCCAAGATCGGGCAGGGAGCAAGACTGAAGCTTTCTTT. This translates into CASSQDRAGSKTEAFF.

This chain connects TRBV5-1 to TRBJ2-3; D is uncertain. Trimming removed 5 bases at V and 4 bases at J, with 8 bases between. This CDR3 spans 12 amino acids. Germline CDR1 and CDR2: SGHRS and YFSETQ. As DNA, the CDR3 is TGCGCCAGCAGGCTAGATTCAGATACGCAGTATTTT. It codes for CASRLDSDTQYF. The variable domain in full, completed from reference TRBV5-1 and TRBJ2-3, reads KAGVTQTPRYLIKTRGQQVTLSCSPISGHRSVSWYQQTPGQGLQFLFEYFSETQRNKGNFPGRFSGRQFSNSRSEMNVSTLELGDSALYLCASRLDSDTQYFGPGTRLTVL.

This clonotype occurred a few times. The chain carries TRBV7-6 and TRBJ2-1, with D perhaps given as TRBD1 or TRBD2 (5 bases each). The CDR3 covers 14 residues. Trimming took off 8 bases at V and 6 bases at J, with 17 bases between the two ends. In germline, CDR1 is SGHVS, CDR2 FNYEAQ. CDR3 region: CASSTEGFGNEQFF. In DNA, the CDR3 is TGTGCCAGCTCAACCGAGGGGTTCGGCAATGAGCAGTTCTTC.

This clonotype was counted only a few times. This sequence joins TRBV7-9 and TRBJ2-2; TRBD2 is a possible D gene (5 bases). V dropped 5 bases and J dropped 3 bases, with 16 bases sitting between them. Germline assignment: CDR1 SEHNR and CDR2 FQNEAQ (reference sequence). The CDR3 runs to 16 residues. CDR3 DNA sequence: TGTGCCAGCAGCAGTATCGGGGTGGCTGACACCGGGGAGCTGTTTTTT. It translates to CASSSIGVADTGELFF. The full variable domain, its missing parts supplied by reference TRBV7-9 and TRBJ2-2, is DTGVSQNPRHKITKRGQNVTFRCDPISEHNRLYWYRQTLGQGPEFLTYFQNEAQLEKSRLLSDRFSAERPKGSFSTLEIQRTEQGDSAMYLCASSSIGVADTGELFFGEGSRLTVL.